These 7 T cell receptor beta chains were sequenced from one sample in a study of beta chain features in type 1 diabetes. Sequencing targeted expressed TCRB transcripts, as all isolated RNA had been reverse transcribed. Sequencing used immunoSEQ multiplex PCR; TCRdb keeps in-frame clones, though not all of them. The data show approximately 140,000 clones, nearly 50% seen once. Sequences were obtained from Tregs from blood. The receptors here all came from a man aged 18-30 years in good health.

The V call is TRBV5-6, the J call TRBJ2-2, with D possibly matching TRBD2 (6 bases). V was pared by 2 bases and J by 3 bases, with 17 bases between. This CDR3 contains 17 residues. Germline CDR1 and CDR2: SGHDT and YYEEEE. The CDR3 reads CASSLGGRTPDTGELFF. The CDR3 DNA follows: TGTGCCAGCAGCTTAGGAGGGAGAACGCCTGACACCGGGGAGCTGTTTTTT.

The CDR3 here is CASSREGYEQYF. As DNA, the CDR3 is TGCGCCAGCAGCCGGGAGGGTTACGAGCAGTACTTC. The chain recombines TRBV5-1 with TRBJ2-7, with 8 positions matching TRBD2. The trim removed 4 bases at V and 4 bases at J, leaving 1 base unmatched. Germline V CDR1 and CDR2: SGHRS, YFSETQ. The CDR3 consists of 12 residues.

This chain's CDR3 is CSASTYEQYF. The CDR3 bases are TGCAGTGCTAGTACCTACGAGCAGTACTTC. The genes are TRBV20-1 and TRBJ2-7; D gene ambiguous. Germline CDR1 and CDR2: DFQATT and SNEGSKA (reference sequence). This CDR3 is built from 10 residues. The V gene lost 3 bases and the J gene lost 2 bases, with 2 bases spanning the gap.

The sample holds a few counts of this clone. V is TRBV15 and J is TRBJ2-5; 7 bases are shared with TRBD2. Germline V lookup: CDR1 LNHNV, CDR2 YYDKDF (reference sequence). Germline trimming cut 0 bases from V and 5 bases from J; bases unmatched to any gene: 9. The CDR3 loop spans 16 amino acids. Written as DNA, the CDR3 is TGTGCCACCAGCAGAGATCGGGCCGCGCGGGGGGAGACCCAGTACTTC. This sequence encodes CATSRDRAARGETQYF.

This clone was seen a few times. The chain recombines TRBV4-3 with TRBJ2-6; D might be TRBD1 (6 bases). CDR1 and CDR2 (germline): LGHNA, YSLEER. Trimming removed 0 bases at V and 2 bases at J, with 14 bases between. The CDR3 runs 18 residues. CDR3 loop: CASSQDQGILAGANVLTF. CDR3 nucleotide sequence: TGCGCCAGCAGCCAAGATCAGGGGATCTTGGCTGGGGCCAACGTCCTGACTTTC.

On this clone itself: Within the sample, other DNA sequences also encode this same CDR3. The chain combines TRBV13 with TRBJ2-4; D is perhaps TRBD1 (6 bases). This CDR3 has 14 residues. V shed 9 bases and J shed 0 bases, with 12 bases lying between them. Germline V CDR1 and CDR2: PRHDT, FYEKMQ (reference sequence). CDR3 DNA: TGTGCCAGTAGCACAGGGCTAGCCAAAAACATTCAGTACTTC. It is translated as CASSTGLAKNIQYF.

The rearrangement uses TRBV5-6 and TRBJ1-6; D is possibly TRBD1 (5 bases). There are 14 residues in the CDR3. V lost 0 bases to trimming and J lost 5 bases, with 6 bases between them. Germline V lookup: CDR1 SGHDT, CDR2 YYEEEE. CDR3 sequence: CASSLAGNNSPLHF. The CDR3, as DNA: TGTGCCAGCAGCTTGGCAGGGAATAATTCACCCCTCCACTTT.